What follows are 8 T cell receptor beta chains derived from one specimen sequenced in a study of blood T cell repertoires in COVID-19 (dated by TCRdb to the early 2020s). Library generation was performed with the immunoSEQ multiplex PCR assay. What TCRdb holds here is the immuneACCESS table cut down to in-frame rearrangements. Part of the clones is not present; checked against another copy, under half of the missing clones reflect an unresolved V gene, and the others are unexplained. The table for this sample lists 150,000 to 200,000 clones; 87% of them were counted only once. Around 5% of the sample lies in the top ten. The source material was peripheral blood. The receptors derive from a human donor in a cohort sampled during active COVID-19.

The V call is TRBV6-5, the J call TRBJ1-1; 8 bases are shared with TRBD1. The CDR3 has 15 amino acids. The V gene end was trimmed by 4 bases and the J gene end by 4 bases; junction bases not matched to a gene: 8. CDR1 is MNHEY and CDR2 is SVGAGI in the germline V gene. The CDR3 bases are TGTGCCAGCAGTTTGTCGACAGGGGTTAGCACTGAAGCTTTCTTT. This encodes CASSLSTGVSTEAFF.

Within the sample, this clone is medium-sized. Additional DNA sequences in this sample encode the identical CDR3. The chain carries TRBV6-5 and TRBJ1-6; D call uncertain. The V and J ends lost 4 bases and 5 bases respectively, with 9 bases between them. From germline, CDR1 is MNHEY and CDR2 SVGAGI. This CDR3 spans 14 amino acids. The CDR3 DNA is TGTGCCAGCAGTTGGCGGCACGATAATTCACCCCTCCACTTT. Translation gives CASSWRHDNSPLHF.

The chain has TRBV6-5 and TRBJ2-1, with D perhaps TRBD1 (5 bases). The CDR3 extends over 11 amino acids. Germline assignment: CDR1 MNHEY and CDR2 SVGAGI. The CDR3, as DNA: TGTGCGACAGCCATAGGCCCTATCCAGTTCTTC. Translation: CATAIGPIQFF.

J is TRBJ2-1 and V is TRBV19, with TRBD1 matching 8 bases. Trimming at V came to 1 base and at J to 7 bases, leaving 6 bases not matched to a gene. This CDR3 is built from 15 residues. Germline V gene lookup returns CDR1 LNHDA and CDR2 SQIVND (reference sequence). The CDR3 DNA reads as TGTGCCAGTAGTATAGTCGGACAGGGCGGAAATGAGCAGTTCTTC. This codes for CASSIVGQGGNEQFF.

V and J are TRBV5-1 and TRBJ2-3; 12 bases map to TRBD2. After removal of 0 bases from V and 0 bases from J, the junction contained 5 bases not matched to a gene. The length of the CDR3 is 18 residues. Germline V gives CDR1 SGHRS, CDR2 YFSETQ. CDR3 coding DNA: TGCGCCAGCAGCTTGGTACTAGCGGGGGGTTCTAGCACAGATACGCAGTATTTT. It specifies CASSLVLAGGSSTDTQYF.

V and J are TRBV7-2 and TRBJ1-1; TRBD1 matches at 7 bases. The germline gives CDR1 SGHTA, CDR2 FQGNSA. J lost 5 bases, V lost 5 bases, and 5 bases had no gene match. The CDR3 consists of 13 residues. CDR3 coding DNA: TGTGCCAGCAGCATAACAGGGGTGACTGAAGCTTTCTTT. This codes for CASSITGVTEAFF.

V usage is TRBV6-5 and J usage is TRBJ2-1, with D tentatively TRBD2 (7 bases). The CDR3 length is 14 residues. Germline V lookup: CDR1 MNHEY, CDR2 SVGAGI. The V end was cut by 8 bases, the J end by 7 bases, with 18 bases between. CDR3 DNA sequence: TGTGCCAGCGGGGGGCGACTAGCAGTGAATGAGCAGTTCTTC. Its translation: CASGGRLAVNEQFF.

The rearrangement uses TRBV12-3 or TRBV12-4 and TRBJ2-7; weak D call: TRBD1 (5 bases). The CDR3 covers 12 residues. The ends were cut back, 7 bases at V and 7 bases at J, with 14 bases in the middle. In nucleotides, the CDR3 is TGTGCCAGCATTGACAGTCTGGGGGAGCAGTACTTC. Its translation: CASIDSLGEQYF.